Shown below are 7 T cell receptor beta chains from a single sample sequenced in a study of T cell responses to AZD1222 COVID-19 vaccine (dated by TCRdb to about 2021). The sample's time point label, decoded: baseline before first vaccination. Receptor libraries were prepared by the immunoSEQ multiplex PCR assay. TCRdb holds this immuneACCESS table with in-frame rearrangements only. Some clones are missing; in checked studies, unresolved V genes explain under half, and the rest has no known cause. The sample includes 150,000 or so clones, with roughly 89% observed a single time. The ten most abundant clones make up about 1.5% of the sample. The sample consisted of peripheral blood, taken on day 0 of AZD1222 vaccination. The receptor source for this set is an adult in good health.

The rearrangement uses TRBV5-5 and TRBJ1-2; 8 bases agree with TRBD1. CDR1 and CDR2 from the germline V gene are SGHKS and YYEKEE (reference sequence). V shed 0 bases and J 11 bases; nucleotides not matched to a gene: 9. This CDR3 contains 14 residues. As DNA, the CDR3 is TGTGCCAGCAGCTTGGGGACAGGGTACCAAACTTACACCTTC. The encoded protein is CASSLGTGYQTYTF.

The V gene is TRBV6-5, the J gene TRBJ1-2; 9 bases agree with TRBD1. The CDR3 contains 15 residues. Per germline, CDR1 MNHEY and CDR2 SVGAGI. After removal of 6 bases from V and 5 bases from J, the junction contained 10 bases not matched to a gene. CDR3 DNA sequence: TGTGCCAGCAGCGTCGGCCTGGACAGGGGATATGGCTACACCTTC. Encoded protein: CASSVGLDRGYGYTF.

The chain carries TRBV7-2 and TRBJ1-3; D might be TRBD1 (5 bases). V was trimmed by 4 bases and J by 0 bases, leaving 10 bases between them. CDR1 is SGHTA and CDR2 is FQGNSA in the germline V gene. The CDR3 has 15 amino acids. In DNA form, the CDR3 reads TGTGCCAGCAGCTCCGGGGGGGTCTCTGGAAACACCATATATTTT. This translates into CASSSGGVSGNTIYF.

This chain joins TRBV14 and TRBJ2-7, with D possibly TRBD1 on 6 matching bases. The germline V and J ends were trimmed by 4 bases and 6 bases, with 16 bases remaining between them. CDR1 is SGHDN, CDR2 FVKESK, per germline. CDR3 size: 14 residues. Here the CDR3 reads CASSPQGFLGEQYF. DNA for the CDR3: TGTGCCAGCAGCCCTCAGGGGTTTCTGGGCGAGCAGTACTTC.

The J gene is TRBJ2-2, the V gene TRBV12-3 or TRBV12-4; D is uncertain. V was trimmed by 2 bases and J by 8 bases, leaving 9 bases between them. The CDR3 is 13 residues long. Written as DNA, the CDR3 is TGTGCCAGCAGTTTAAACGGTCGGGGGGAGCTGTTTTTT. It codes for CASSLNGRGELFF.

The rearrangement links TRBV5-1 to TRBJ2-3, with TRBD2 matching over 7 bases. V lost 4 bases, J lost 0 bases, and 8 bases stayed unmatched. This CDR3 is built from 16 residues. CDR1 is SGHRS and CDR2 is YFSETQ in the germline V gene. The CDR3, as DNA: TGCGCCAGCAGCACCCGGGAAGCGGGGAGCACAGATACGCAGTATTTT. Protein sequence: CASSTREAGSTDTQYF.

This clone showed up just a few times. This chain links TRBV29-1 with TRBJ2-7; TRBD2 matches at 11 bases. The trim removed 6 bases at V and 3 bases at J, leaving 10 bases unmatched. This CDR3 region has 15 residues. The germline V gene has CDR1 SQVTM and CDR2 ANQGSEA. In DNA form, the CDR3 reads TGCAGCGTAGTGGGTGGGACTAGCGGACTCTACGAGCAGTACTTC. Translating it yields CSVVGGTSGLYEQYF.